The source of this TCR beta chain is a study of blood T cell repertoires in COVID-19. For the study at large: The United States, Italy and Spain supplied acute and convalescent COVID-19 samples. Sample material is recorded as cDNA or gDNA derived from T cells, B-cell-depleted T cells, or PBMCs.

Authors' methods: Scientists estimated how many nucleated cells there were by amplifying reference gene primers. Produced via immunoSEQ multiplex PCR; TCRdb's table is partial and in-frame only. V and J calls and clone size come straight from that table; D and trimming were deduced from the DNA. This sample has tens of thousands of clones, with around 77% found just once. Germline V gene data show CDR1 as MNHEY and CDR2 as SVGEGT. The CDR3 consists of 15 residues. The ends were cut back, 2 bases at V and 3 bases at J, with 13 bases in the middle. This chain connects TRBV6-2 or TRBV6-3 to TRBJ1-2; a weak D match, TRBD1 (6 bases). The TCR originated in a man at least 80 years old with active or convalescent COVID-19. The sequenced sample was peripheral blood. CDR3 sequence reads: CASSYGRGKDYGYTF. The CDR3 DNA is TGTGCCAGCAGTTACGGGAGGGGGAAGGACTATGGCTACACCTTC.